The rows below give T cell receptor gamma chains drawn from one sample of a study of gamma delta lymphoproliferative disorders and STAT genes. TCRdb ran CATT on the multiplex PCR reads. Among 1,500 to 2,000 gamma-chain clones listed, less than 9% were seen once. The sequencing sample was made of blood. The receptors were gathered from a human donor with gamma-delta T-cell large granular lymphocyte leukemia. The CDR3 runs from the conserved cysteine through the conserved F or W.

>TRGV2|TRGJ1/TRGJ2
CATWFKKLF
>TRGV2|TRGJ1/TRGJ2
CATWSEKLF
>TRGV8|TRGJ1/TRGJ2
CAPALEKLF
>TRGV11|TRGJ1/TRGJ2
CACWIRYKKLF
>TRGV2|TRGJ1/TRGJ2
CATLPEKLF